These 26 T cell receptor beta chains came from one sample sequenced in a study of breast tumors, draining lymph nodes, adjacent tissues. MiXCR, run by TCRdb on the multiplex PCR reads, gives a single entry per CDR3 protein. The sample consists of 9,000 to 15,000 distinct CDR3 sequences, approximately 35% of them appearing once. Sequencing was performed on breast tumor tissue. The source is a female donor with breast cancer. Some clones in this sample may be carry-over from other donors' samples.

The rearrangement uses TRBV7-2 and TRBJ1-2; a possible D gene is TRBD1 (5 bases). The CDR3 runs 14 residues. CDR1 is SGHTA, CDR2 FQGNSA, per germline. The V gene lost 0 bases and the J gene lost 2 bases, with 7 bases spanning the gap. The CDR3 sequence: CASSLAGPNYGYTF. Here the CDR3 DNA reads TGTGCCAGCAGCTTAGCGGGGCCGAACTATGGCTACACCTTC. Using reference TRBV7-2 and TRBJ1-2 for the parts outside the CDR3, the full variable domain is GAGVSQSPSNKVTEKGKDVELRCDPISGHTALYWYRQSLGQGLEFLIYFQGNSAPDKSGLPSDRFSAERTGGSVSTLTIQRTQQEDSAVYLCASSLAGPNYGYTFGSGTRLTVV.

The chain has TRBV28 and TRBJ2-1, with 9 bases identical to TRBD2. The CDR3 has 15 amino acids. The germline V gene has CDR1 MDHEN and CDR2 SYDVKM. V lost 6 bases and J lost 3; bases outside the gene matches: 6. The CDR3 region has the DNA TGTGCCAGCAGCCCAACTAGCGGGTTCTACAATGAGCAGTTCTTC. It encodes CASSPTSGFYNEQFF.

This clonotype rates as medium-sized. The rearrangement uses TRBV7-9 and TRBJ2-1; 7 bases agree with TRBD2. J lost 7 bases, V lost 5 bases, and 5 bases had no gene match. The CDR3 runs 13 residues. CDR1 and CDR2 from the germline V gene are SEHNR and FQNEAQ (reference sequence). Written as DNA, the CDR3 is TGTGCCAGCAGCATACGACTAGCAAATGAGCAGTTCTTC. This codes for CASSIRLANEQFF.

Concerning this clonotype itself: This CDR3 is missing its conserved last phenylalanine or tryptophan, likely due to a read error. CDR3 DNA: TGTGCCAGCAGCTTAAATGGGGGGGGAGAAGAGGCCCAGTACCTC. This sequence encodes CASSLNGGGEEAQYL. The V and J genes are TRBV7-3 and TRBJ2-5; 7 bases match TRBD2. The CDR3 runs 15 residues. In germline, CDR1 is SGHTA, CDR2 FQGTGA.

Within the sample, this clonotype is medium-sized. V usage is TRBV7-9 and J usage is TRBJ2-1; tentative D call: TRBD1 (6 bases). This CDR3 region has 15 residues. Germline CDR1 is SEHNR and CDR2 is FQNEAQ (reference sequence). The germline V and J ends were trimmed by 5 bases and 3 bases, with 14 bases remaining between them. CDR3 in DNA: TGTGCCAGCAGCCTCGAAGGGGGTAACTACAATGAGCAGTTCTTC. As protein: CASSLEGGNYNEQFF.

Many counts were recorded for this clonotype. The rearrangement uses TRBV7-8 and TRBJ2-2; 8 bases are shared with TRBD1. In germline, CDR1 is SGHVS, CDR2 FQNEAQ. Trimming removed 2 bases from V and 6 bases from J; junction bases left unmatched: 8. CDR3 size: 16 residues. The CDR3 sequence is CASSLRTGGSAGELFF. Written as DNA, the CDR3 is TGTGCCAGCAGCTTAAGAACAGGGGGAAGTGCCGGGGAGCTGTTTTTT.

Relative to its sample, this clonotype is medium-sized. The rearrangement links TRBV7-3 to TRBJ2-1, with D perhaps TRBD2 (5 bases). The CDR3 has 15 residues. Looked up from germline, CDR1 is SGHTA and CDR2 is FQGTGA. V was trimmed by 2 bases and J by 4 bases, leaving 12 bases between them. In DNA form, the CDR3 reads TGTGCCAGCAGCTTAGGTTTTGGCGGGTACAATGAGCAGTTCTTC. Encoded protein: CASSLGFGGYNEQFF.

The genes are TRBV4-1 and TRBJ2-1, with 13 positions matching TRBD2. The CDR3 runs to 15 residues. V shed 1 base and J 8 bases; nucleotides not matched to a gene: 2. Per germline, CDR1 MGHRA and CDR2 YSYEKL. CDR3 bases: TGCGCCAGCAGCCAAGGACTAGCGGGGGGCGATGAGCAGTTCTTC. Protein product: CASSQGLAGGDEQFF.

V usage is TRBV5-8 and J usage is TRBJ2-2; D might be TRBD2 (5 bases). CDR1 and CDR2 from the germline V gene are SGHTS and YDEGEE. V lost 4 bases and J lost 2, with 12 bases in between. The CDR3 sequence is 15 residues long. The CDR3 loop reads CASSVEEGNTGELFF. The CDR3, as DNA: TGTGCCAGCAGCGTAGAAGAGGGTAACACCGGGGAGCTGTTTTTT.

Worth noting for this clonotype: Sequence at one end of the junction differs from germline and may be a read error. V usage is TRBV20-1 and J usage is TRBJ2-5, with a weak D call TRBD1 (5 bases). Germline assignment: CDR1 DFQATT and CDR2 SNEGSKA (reference sequence). The CDR3 totals 14 residues. The CDR3 loop reads CSAAGPRRPETKYF. CDR3 in DNA: TGCAGTGCAGCAGGGCCCCGCCGCCCAGAGACCAAGTACTTC.

This clonotype was seen at least ten times. A much larger clone differs by one base, so this may be a read error. The chain carries TRBV6-5 and TRBJ2-1; D might be TRBD2 (7 bases). The V and J ends lost 5 bases and 9 bases respectively, with 11 bases between them. CDR3 length: 12 amino acids. CDR1 and CDR2 from the germline V gene are MNHEY and SVGAGI. CDR3: CASSGRGGEQFF. In DNA form, the CDR3 reads TGTGCCAGCAGTGGGAGGGGGGGTGAGCAGTTCTTC.

This clonotype has a count of ten or more. This rearrangement joins TRBV6-5 to TRBJ1-2; D is possibly TRBD1 (5 bases). The CDR3 sequence is 16 residues long. Trimming took off 2 bases at V and 7 bases at J, with 20 bases between the two ends. Germline values: CDR1 MNHEY, CDR2 SVGAGI. DNA for the CDR3: TGTGCCAGCAGTTACGTCTTTCCTGAGGGACCGGGTGGCTACACCTTC. This gives the protein CASSYVFPEGPGGYTF.

The chain employs TRBV20-1 and TRBJ2-7, with D possibly being TRBD1 (5 bases). Trimming stripped 5 bases from V and 3 bases from J, with 11 bases between. The CDR3 totals 12 residues. CDR1 and CDR2 (germline): DFQATT, SNEGSKA (reference sequence). This CDR3 reads CSAPDSFYEQYF. The CDR3 nucleotides read TGCAGTGCTCCCGACAGTTTCTACGAGCAGTACTTC.

The rearrangement uses TRBV7-6 and TRBJ2-1, with 10 bases lining up with TRBD1. Germline assignment: CDR1 SGHVS and CDR2 FNYEAQ. There are 16 residues in the CDR3. V was pared by 1 base and J by 12 bases, with 12 bases of the junction left unmatched. The CDR3 spells CASSLGTGGSFDGQFF. Here the CDR3 DNA reads TGTGCCAGCAGCTTAGGGACAGGGGGGTCTTTCGATGGGCAGTTCTTC.

This clonotype was observed at least ten times. The chain has TRBV14 and TRBJ1-1; D uncertain. There are 13 residues in the CDR3. Per germline, CDR1 SGHDN and CDR2 FVKESK. Trimming removed 0 bases at V and 1 base at J, with 3 bases between. DNA of the CDR3: TGTGCCAGCAGCCAAGATACGAACACTGAAGCTTTCTTT. This gives the protein CASSQDTNTEAFF.

This clonotype has ten or more counts. A much bigger clone sits one base away, suggesting this may be a read error. The chain has TRBV24-1 and TRBJ2-3, with 11 nucleotides matching TRBD1. CDR3 size: 18 residues. Germline CDR1 is KGHDR and CDR2 is SFDVKD. The CDR3 region is CTTSDSTGTGGSTDTQYF. The CDR3 DNA reads TGTACCACCAGTGATTCTACCGGGACAGGGGGTTCAACAGATACGCAGTATTTT.

This clonotype was recorded many times. This sequence joins TRBV5-1 and TRBJ2-2; D is undetermined. Per the germline V gene, CDR1 is SGHRS and CDR2 is YFSETQ. This CDR3 is 13 amino acids long. The V and J ends lost 0 bases and 3 bases respectively, with 3 bases between them. The CDR3 spells CASSLEYTGELFF. The CDR3 nucleotides read TGCGCCAGCAGCTTGGAGTACACCGGGGAGCTGTTTTTT.

As concerns this clonotype: No conserved phenylalanine or tryptophan is present at the end of the CDR3, so a read error is the likely explanation. The chain combines TRBV5-1 with TRBJ2-3; D is undetermined. The germline CDR1 and CDR2 sequences are SGHRS and YFSETQ. The CDR3 is made up of 14 amino acids. The CDR3, as DNA: TGCGCCAACAGCTTACAAGACCTTACAGATACGCAGTATTCT. Its protein product is CANSLQDLTDTQYS.

Many counts were recorded for this clonotype. The gene calls are TRBV5-1 and TRBJ2-5; D is possibly TRBD2 (6 bases). With 4 bases removed from V and 0 bases from J, the gap between germline ends came to 13 bases. The CDR3 runs to 15 residues. Germline V CDR1 and CDR2: SGHRS, YFSETQ. The CDR3 bases are TGCGCCAGCAGCGGGGGTCGGGGGAACCAAGAGACCCAGTACTTC. Its translation is CASSGGRGNQETQYF.

This clonotype occurred many times. The chain couples TRBV27 to TRBJ2-1; the match to TRBD2 covers 9 bases. Germline V gene lookup returns CDR1 MNHEY and CDR2 SMNVEV (reference sequence). V lost 5 bases and J lost 3; bases outside the gene matches: 8. CDR3 length: 16 residues. The CDR3 sequence: CASSLIAGAVYNEQFF. The DNA of the CDR3 is TGTGCCAGCAGTCTGATAGCGGGAGCGGTCTACAATGAGCAGTTCTTC.

Relative to its sample, this clonotype is medium-sized. This chain connects TRBV5-1 to TRBJ1-3; perhaps TRBD1 as D (6 bases). Germline V gene lookup returns CDR1 SGHRS and CDR2 YFSETQ. This CDR3 spans 13 amino acids. The V and J ends lost 3 bases and 7 bases respectively, with 11 bases between them. CDR3 coding DNA: TGCGCCAGCAGCTCGGACAGACTGAACACCATATATTTT. Residues: CASSSDRLNTIYF.

This clonotype appeared a single time. The V call is TRBV20-1, the J call TRBJ2-7; 7 nucleotides line up with TRBD2. This CDR3 has 14 residues. The ends lost 0 bases at V and 2 bases at J; junction bases unmatched: 4. Germline loops: CDR1 DFQATT, CDR2 SNEGSKA (reference sequence). CDR3 DNA: TGCAGTGCTAGAGAGGCTAGCGGTCCCTACGAGCAGTACTTC. As protein: CSAREASGPYEQYF.

This clonotype was counted ten times or more. V and J are TRBV11-2 and TRBJ2-4; 8 positions agree with TRBD1. Per the germline V gene, CDR1 is SGHAT and CDR2 is FQNNGV. The length of the CDR3 is 16 residues. V shed 2 bases and J 0 bases; nucleotides not matched to a gene: 3. CDR3 sequence: CASSLRQGLAKNIQYF. The DNA for the CDR3 is TGTGCCAGCAGCTTAAGACAGGGGCTAGCCAAAAACATTCAGTACTTC.

This clonotype occurred many times. The chain carries TRBV29-1 and TRBJ1-4; no clear D. The germline V gene encodes CDR1 SQVTM and CDR2 ANQGSEA. The CDR3 runs 12 residues. Trimming shortened V by 0 bases and J by 8 bases, and 7 bases separated the two germline ends. The CDR3 sequence is CSVEEAQEKLFF. CDR3 DNA sequence: TGCAGCGTTGAAGAGGCGCAAGAAAAACTGTTTTTT.

The rearrangement links TRBV28 to TRBJ2-5, with no clear D. The CDR3 has 14 amino acids. With 5 bases removed from V and 5 bases from J, the gap between germline ends came to 15 bases. Germline V gene sequence: CDR1 MDHEN, CDR2 SYDVKM. The CDR3 nucleotides are TGTGCCAGCAGTCCCCCCCCCCGAAGGGAGACCCAGTACTTC. Translation: CASSPPPRRETQYF.

This rearrangement joins TRBV15 to TRBJ1-6; maybe TRBD1 (6 bases). Germline-derived CDR1 and CDR2 are LNHNV and YYDKDF (reference sequence). CDR3 size: 15 residues. Between the trimmed V and J ends, which lost 2 bases and 4 bases, there was a span of 9 bases. In DNA form, the CDR3 reads TGTGCCACCAGCAGAAAGGACAGATATAATTCACCCCTCCACTTT. Its translation: CATSRKDRYNSPLHF.